This T cell receptor (beta chain) was sequenced during a study of response to subunit inactivated influenza vaccine. Points from the study as a whole: Few additional T cells are recruited per seasonal influenza vaccination, authors suggested.

This clonotype has just a few counts. No antigen is known for it. J was trimmed by 3 bases and V by 4 bases; bases with no gene match: 7. From germline, CDR1 is SEHNR and CDR2 FQNEAQ (reference sequence). This CDR3 contains 15 residues. TCRdb processed the RT-PCR reads anew with MiXCR; each CDR3 protein has one entry. The data show 800,000 or so distinct CDR3 sequences, with 20% to 25% seen just once and around 9.6% held by the top ten. The chain recombines TRBV7-9 with TRBJ2-7, with 9 bases fitting TRBD1. The source is a man in his fifties who received an inactivated influenza vaccine. The sequencing used PBMCs from blood, collected 4 to 6 days after vaccination. The CDR3 DNA reads TGTGCCAGCAGCTACGGGACAGGGACGGGCTACGAGCAGTACTTC. Its protein is CASSYGTGTGYEQYF.